This T cell receptor beta chain came from a study of blood T cells in healthy people across ages (dated by TCRdb to between 2014 and 2017). The study in broad terms: In model experiments, roughly one uniquely barcoded TCR beta cDNA molecule per two T cells was captured by template switching. To track age-related changes in TCR beta repertoire diversity, the study relied on deep sequencing normalized with unique cDNA molecular identifiers. Donors were grouped into four age groups: young (average approximately 15 years), middle-aged (roughly 37), aged (roughly 62) and long-lived (approximately 82). To avoid experimental bias, donors of different ages were distributed randomly across sequencing lanes. For two donors (one aged 18 to 29 and one aged 80 or older), the study analyzed two additional independent replicas of 1 million unique cDNA reads from the same blood draw.

On this clonotype: Its antigen is unknown. No base qualities exist here, and no much larger clone lies one base off it.

Study-wide conclusions, independent of this receptor: Estimates of total diversity based on one million sequenced T cells were regarded as lower bounds and as underestimates. Observed TCR beta diversity correlated strongly with the percentage of naive T cells measured by flow cytometry. As age increased, observed TCR beta diversity per million T cells dropped in a roughly linear way, and a significant reduction was already evident by age 40. The long-lived group showed more naive CD4+ T cells, fewer expanded clones and increased TCR diversity than the aged group, suggesting age selection. Because the CMV infection status of the donors was unknown, age-related changes in expanded clonotypes may potentially have been confounded. Because profiling used bulk unsorted PBMCs, naive and antigen-experienced compartments could not be compared conclusively.

Systemically healthy Caucasian individuals from Russia, 39 in total and aged about 6 to 90 years, were included as donors. Around 9.8 milliliters of peripheral blood were collected from each donor into EDTA-treated Vacutainer tubes. Ficoll-Paque density-gradient centrifugation was used to isolate PBMCs, with at least 6.5 million obtained per sample. Trizol reagent was used to extract total RNA from PBMCs, with at least 5.5 micrograms per sample. The percentages of naive CD45RAhigh/CD27high T cells were determined by flow cytometry on a PBMC aliquot from every donor. Taken from cysteine to phenylalanine, the CDR3 has 13 residues. Only the CDR3 region is kept as DNA, spanning 39 bases read in frame from base 1. From the germline V gene, CDR1 is MGHDK and CDR2 is SYGVNS. V is clipped by 2 bases and J by 10 bases, and the sequence between their germline boundaries is 14 bases long. Preparation of the library involved 5' RACE. The sample was run on an Illumina HiSeq 2500. A second PCR of about 7 to 12 cycles was run with a J-beta primer mix and a sample-barcoded 5' primer. A template-switch 5' adaptor carrying 12 random nucleotides introduced a unique molecular identifier onto each TCR beta cDNA molecule. Each sample yielded at least 3 million CDR3-containing paired-end reads. First-strand cDNA was synthesized from all RNA with the Mint cDNA synthesis kit, primed by a TRBC-specific oligonucleotide. Following uracil-DNA glycosylase treatment, all cDNA underwent a first 18-cycle PCR with the universal primers M1SS and BC2_uni_R. Regarding the original processing steps: Normalization of each sample was performed by random selection of 1 million high-quality reads, each carrying a distinct molecular identifier. Instead of being binned into consensus sequences, reads with shared molecular identifiers were discarded. MiTCR, set to a Q25 quality threshold and the strictest error-elimination algorithm, was used for CDR3 identification, clonotype clustering and error correction. A nonparametric unseen species model using Euler transformation provided a lower-bound estimate of total TCR beta diversity. TCRdb ran its own pipeline on the public reads, namely fastp trimming at Q25 and MiXCR clone calling, and kept in-frame beta chains. Each entry is one CDR3 protein sequence, shown with its most common DNA and genes. The V and J calls reflect TCRdb's pipeline rather than the authors' work. The sample contains nearly 1 million distinct CDR3 sequences, just over 50% of them found a single time. The top ten hold about 22% of the sample.

Sample: blood. The source of this sequence is a woman aged 60-70 years in good health. The V and J genes are TRBV25-1 and TRBJ1-1; no D gene is confidently identified. The CDR3 protein sequence reads: CASSEGESLGAFF. The DNA sequence is as follows: TGTGCCAGCAGTGAAGGGGAGAGCCTAGGAGCTTTCTTT.